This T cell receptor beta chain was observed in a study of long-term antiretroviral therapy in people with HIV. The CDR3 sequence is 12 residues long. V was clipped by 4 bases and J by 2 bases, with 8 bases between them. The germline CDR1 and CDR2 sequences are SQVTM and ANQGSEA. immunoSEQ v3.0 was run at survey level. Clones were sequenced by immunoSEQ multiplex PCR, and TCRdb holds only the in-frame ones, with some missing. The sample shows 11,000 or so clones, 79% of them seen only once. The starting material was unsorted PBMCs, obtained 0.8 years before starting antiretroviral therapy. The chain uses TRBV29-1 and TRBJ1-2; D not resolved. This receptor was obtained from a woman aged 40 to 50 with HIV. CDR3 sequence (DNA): TGCAGCGTTGGAGACTTAAACTATGGCTACACCTTC. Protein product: CSVGDLNYGYTF.